This passage covers 15 T cell receptor beta chains from one sample sequenced in a study of PD-1 blockade in classical Hodgkin lymphoma. All patients experienced relapse after autologous stem cell transplantation, and brentuximab vedotin exposure was variable. Produced via immunoSEQ multiplex PCR; TCRdb's table is partial and in-frame only. Of about 86,000 clones detected, approximately 92% appear once; the ten largest clones hold roughly 10%. The material sequenced was peripheral blood mononuclear cells (PBMCs), taken before the second cycle of nivolumab. The receptors here all came from a human donor with classical Hodgkin lymphoma.

In its sample, this clone was seen once. This chain links TRBV4-1 with TRBJ2-7; 8 nucleotides match TRBD2. The germline CDR1 and CDR2 sequences are MGHRA and YSYEKL. Trimming took 2 bases from V and 1 from J; bases not matched to a gene: 7. CDR3 length equals 16 residues. CDR3 DNA sequence: TGCGCCAGCAGCCAACGCGGACTAGCAGCTTCCTACGAGCAGTACTTC. It is translated as CASSQRGLAASYEQYF.

The V and J genes are TRBV19 and TRBJ2-1, with D possibly being TRBD2 (5 bases). CDR3 length equals 13 residues. Trimming shortened V by 9 bases and J by 9 bases, and 18 bases separated the two germline ends. Germline CDR1 reads LNHDA; CDR2 reads SQIVND (reference sequence). CDR3 in DNA: TGTGCCAGGGGCCGGACTTTGTTGGCTGAGCAGTTCTTC. Protein sequence: CARGRTLLAEQFF.

The genes are TRBV19 and TRBJ1-5; D not resolved. Germline V gene sequence: CDR1 LNHDA, CDR2 SQIVND (reference sequence). The ends were cut back, 5 bases at V and 7 bases at J, with 12 bases in the middle. The CDR3 covers 13 residues. CDR3 loop: CASSPGGRQPQHF. CDR3 coding DNA: TGTGCCAGTAGTCCCGGTGGTCGGCAGCCCCAGCATTTT.

This sequence joins TRBV28 and TRBJ1-2; a weak D match, TRBD1 (6 bases). V lost 4 bases to trimming and J lost 5 bases, with 14 bases between them. The germline gives CDR1 MDHEN, CDR2 SYDVKM. This CDR3 is built from 14 residues. The CDR3 bases are TGTGCCAGCAGTTCAAAAACCAGGGGTTATGGCTACACCTTC. Translating it yields CASSSKTRGYGYTF.

This chain links TRBV7-8 with TRBJ2-1, with 8 bases aligning to TRBD2. Trimming at V came to 5 bases and at J to 4 bases, leaving 10 bases not matched to a gene. Germline values: CDR1 SGHVS, CDR2 FQNEAQ. The CDR3 length is 16 residues. The CDR3 here is CASSGSGGPGYNEQFF. The CDR3 DNA follows: TGTGCCAGCAGCGGCTCGGGGGGGCCGGGGTACAATGAGCAGTTCTTC.

This chain joins TRBV16 and TRBJ1-3, with unresolved D. The ends were cut back, 2 bases at V and 6 bases at J, with 8 bases in the middle. Germline CDR1 reads KGHSY; CDR2 reads FQNENV. This CDR3 spans 13 amino acids. This CDR3 is CASSQQAANTIYF. In DNA, the CDR3 is TGTGCCAGCAGCCAACAGGCAGCAAACACCATATATTTT.

This clone turned up a few times. The gene calls are TRBV4-1 and TRBJ1-5, with D perhaps TRBD1 (6 bases). This CDR3 has 16 residues. Germline lookup yields CDR1 MGHRA and CDR2 YSYEKL. Trimming stripped 1 base from V and 4 bases from J, with 14 bases between. The CDR3 here is CASSQAWAGVNQPQHF. DNA of the CDR3: TGCGCCAGCAGCCAAGCATGGGCAGGGGTTAATCAGCCCCAGCATTTT.

The chain has TRBV27 and TRBJ1-5; the D gene is possibly TRBD1 (6 bases). Germline V gene sequence: CDR1 MNHEY, CDR2 SMNVEV (reference sequence). The CDR3 totals 12 residues. Trimming stripped 8 bases from V and 4 bases from J, with 9 bases between. CDR3 DNA sequence: TGTGCCAGCGGGGACATAAATCAGCCCCAGCATTTT. This gives the protein CASGDINQPQHF.

The chain carries TRBV27 and TRBJ2-1, with TRBD2 identical over 8 bases. The germline CDR1 and CDR2 sequences are MNHEY and SMNVEV (reference sequence). The CDR3 is 13 residues long. The V segment lost 9 bases and the J segment 9 bases; nucleotides outside the gene matches: 10. DNA of the CDR3: TGTGCCAGTCGAACTAGCGGAGCGGGTGAGCAGTTCTTC. Amino acid sequence: CASRTSGAGEQFF.

This clone has just a few counts. J is TRBJ1-6 and V is TRBV4-2; TRBD1 matches 9 bases. Germline V gene data show CDR1 as LGHNA and CDR2 as YNFKEQ. The trim removed 0 bases at V and 6 bases at J, leaving 6 bases unmatched. The CDR3 contains 17 residues. Here the CDR3 reads CASSQEGQGGLNSPLHF. The CDR3 coding sequence is TGTGCCAGCAGCCAAGAGGGACAGGGCGGGCTTAATTCACCCCTCCACTTT.

This chain links TRBV6-1 with TRBJ1-5; D unclear. Germline lookup yields CDR1 MNHNS and CDR2 SASEGT. The ends were cut back, 0 bases at V and 7 bases at J, with 7 bases in the middle. CDR3 length: 13 residues. For the CDR3, the DNA is TGTGCCAGCAGTGAAGCGTCAGAGCAGCCCCAGCATTTT. Encoded protein: CASSEASEQPQHF.

The chain has TRBV28 and TRBJ2-1; TRBD1 or TRBD2 may be the D gene (6 bases each). V was clipped by 7 bases and J by 5 bases, with 15 bases between them. The germline gives CDR1 MDHEN, CDR2 SYDVKM. The CDR3 runs to 14 residues. The CDR3 DNA is TGTGCCAGCACCTTTAGGGGGGAGAACAATGAGCAGTTCTTC. Protein: CASTFRGENNEQFF.

The rearrangement links TRBV5-1 to TRBJ2-4; 10 bases align to TRBD1. Germline lookup yields CDR1 SGHRS and CDR2 YFSETQ. The CDR3 runs to 14 residues. The V segment lost 3 bases and the J segment 7 bases; nucleotides outside the gene matches: 4. CDR3 nucleotides: TGCGCCAGCAGCTCGGGACAGGGGACCAACATTCAGTACTTC. It yields the protein CASSSGQGTNIQYF.

This rearrangement joins TRBV11-1 to TRBJ1-2, with D possibly matching TRBD1 (6 bases). V was clipped by 5 bases and J by 4 bases, with 11 bases between them. The length of the CDR3 is 13 residues. Per germline, CDR1 SGHAT and CDR2 FQDESV (reference sequence). CDR3 loop: CASSPGQTYGYTF. CDR3 sequence (DNA): TGTGCCAGCAGCCCCGGACAGACCTATGGCTACACCTTC.

This chain joins TRBV18 and TRBJ2-7, with 7 bases that match TRBD1. Per germline, CDR1 KGHSH and CDR2 LQKENI. V shed 5 bases, J shed 5 bases, and the junction held 9 bases outside the gene matches. The CDR3 contains 14 residues. This CDR3 reads CASSYRDSAHEQYF. The DNA for the CDR3 is TGTGCCAGCTCATACCGGGACAGCGCCCACGAGCAGTACTTC.